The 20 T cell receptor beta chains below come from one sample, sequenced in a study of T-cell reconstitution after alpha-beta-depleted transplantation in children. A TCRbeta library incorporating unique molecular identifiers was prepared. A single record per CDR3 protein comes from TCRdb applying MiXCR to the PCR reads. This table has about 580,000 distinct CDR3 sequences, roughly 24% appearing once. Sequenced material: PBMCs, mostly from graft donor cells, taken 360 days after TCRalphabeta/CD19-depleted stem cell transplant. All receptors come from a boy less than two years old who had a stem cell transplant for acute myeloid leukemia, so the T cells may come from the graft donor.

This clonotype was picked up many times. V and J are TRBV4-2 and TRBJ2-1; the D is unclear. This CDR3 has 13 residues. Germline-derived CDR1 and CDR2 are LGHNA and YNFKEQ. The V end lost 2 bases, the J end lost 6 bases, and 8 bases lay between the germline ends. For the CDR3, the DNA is TGTGCCAGCAGCCAATTCCGCGGCAATGAGCAGTTCTTC. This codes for CASSQFRGNEQFF.

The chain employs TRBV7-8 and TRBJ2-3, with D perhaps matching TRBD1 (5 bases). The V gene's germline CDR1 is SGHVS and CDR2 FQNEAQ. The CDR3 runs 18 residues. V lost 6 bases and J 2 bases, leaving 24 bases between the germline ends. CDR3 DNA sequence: TGTGCCAGCAGACCTGGGCAAGACCAGGGAACCGACACAGATACGCAGTATTTT. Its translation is CASRPGQDQGTDTDTQYF. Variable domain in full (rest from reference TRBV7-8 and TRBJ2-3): GAGVSQSPRYKVAKRGQDVALRCDPISGHVSLFWYQQALGQGPEFLTYFQNEAQLDKSGLPSDRFFAERPEGSVSTLKIQRTQQEDSAVYLCASRPGQDQGTDTDTQYFGPGTRLTVL.

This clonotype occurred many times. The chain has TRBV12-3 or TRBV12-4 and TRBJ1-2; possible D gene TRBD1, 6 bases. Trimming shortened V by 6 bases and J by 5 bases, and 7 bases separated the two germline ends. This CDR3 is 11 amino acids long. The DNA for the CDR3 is TGTGCCAGCAGGCAGGGGTATGGCTACACCTTC. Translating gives CASRQGYGYTF.

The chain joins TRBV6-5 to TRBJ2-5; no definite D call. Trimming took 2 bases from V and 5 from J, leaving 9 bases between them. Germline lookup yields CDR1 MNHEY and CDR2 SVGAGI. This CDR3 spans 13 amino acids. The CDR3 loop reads CASSYAAFETQYF. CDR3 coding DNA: TGTGCCAGCAGTTACGCCGCCTTTGAGACCCAGTACTTC.

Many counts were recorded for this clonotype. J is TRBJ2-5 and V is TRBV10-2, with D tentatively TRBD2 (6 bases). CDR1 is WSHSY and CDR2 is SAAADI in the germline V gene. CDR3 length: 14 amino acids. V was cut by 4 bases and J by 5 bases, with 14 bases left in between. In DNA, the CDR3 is TGCGCCAGCAGTGTGGGGGGAAGTCTTGAGACCCAGTACTTC. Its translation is CASSVGGSLETQYF.

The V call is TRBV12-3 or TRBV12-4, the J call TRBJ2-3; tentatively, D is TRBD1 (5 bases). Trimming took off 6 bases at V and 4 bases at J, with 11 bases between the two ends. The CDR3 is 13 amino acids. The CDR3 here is CASRPQGPDTQYF. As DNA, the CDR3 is TGTGCCAGCAGGCCTCAGGGCCCAGATACGCAGTATTTT.

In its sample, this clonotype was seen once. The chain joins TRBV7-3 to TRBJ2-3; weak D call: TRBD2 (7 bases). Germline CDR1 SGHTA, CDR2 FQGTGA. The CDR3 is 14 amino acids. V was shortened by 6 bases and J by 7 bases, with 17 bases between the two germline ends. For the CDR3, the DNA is TGTGCCAGCAGTTTAGGGGGGGCCATATATACGCAGTATTTT. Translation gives CASSLGGAIYTQYF.

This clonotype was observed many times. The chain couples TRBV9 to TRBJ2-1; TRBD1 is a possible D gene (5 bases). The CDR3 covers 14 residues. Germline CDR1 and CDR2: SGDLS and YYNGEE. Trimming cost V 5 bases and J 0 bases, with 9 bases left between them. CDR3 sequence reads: CASRTESSYNEQFF. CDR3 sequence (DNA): TGTGCCAGCAGGACAGAGAGCTCCTACAATGAGCAGTTCTTC.

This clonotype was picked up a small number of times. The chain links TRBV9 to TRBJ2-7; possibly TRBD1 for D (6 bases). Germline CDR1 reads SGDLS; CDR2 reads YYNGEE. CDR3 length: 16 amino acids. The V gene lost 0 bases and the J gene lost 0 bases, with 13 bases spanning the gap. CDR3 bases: TGTGCCAGCAGCGTAGGGTGGGACATCTACTCCTACGAGCAGTACTTC. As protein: CASSVGWDIYSYEQYF.

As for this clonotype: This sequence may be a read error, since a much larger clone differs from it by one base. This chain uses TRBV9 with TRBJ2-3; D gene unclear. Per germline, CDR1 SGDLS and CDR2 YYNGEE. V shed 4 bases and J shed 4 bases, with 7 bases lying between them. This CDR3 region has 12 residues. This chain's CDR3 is CASSIRPDTQYF. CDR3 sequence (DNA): TGTGCCAGCAGCATCCGACCAGATACGCAGTATTTT.

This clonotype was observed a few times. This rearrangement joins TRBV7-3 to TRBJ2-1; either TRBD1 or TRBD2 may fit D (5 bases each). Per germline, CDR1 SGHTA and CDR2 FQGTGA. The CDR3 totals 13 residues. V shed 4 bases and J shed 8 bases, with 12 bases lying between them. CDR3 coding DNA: TGTGCCAGCAGCTCCGGGGCTTCCTATGAGCAGTTCTTC. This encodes CASSSGASYEQFF.

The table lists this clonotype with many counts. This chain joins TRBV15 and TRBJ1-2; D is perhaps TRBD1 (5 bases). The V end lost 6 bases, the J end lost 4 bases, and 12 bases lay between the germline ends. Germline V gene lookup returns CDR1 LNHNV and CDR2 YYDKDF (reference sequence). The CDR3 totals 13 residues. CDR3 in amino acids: CATRGEGGYGYTF. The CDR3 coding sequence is TGTGCCACCAGGGGGGAGGGCGGCTATGGCTACACCTTC.

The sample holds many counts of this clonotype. CDR3 DNA sequence: TGTGCCAGCAGTTACTCGAGGACAGGGGGCGCCTACGAGCAGTACGTC. Translated, it gives CASSYSRTGGAYEQYV. The chain has TRBV6-5 and TRBJ2-7, with 11 bases fitting TRBD1. CDR3 length: 16 amino acids. The germline V gene encodes CDR1 MNHEY and CDR2 SVGAGI. V was pared by 0 bases and J by 2 bases, with 3 bases of the junction left unmatched.

CDR3 in DNA: TGTGCCAGCAGCTTAGTAGGGACACTTTACAATGAGCAGTTCTTC. Encoded protein: CASSLVGTLYNEQFF. The V call is TRBV7-8, the J call TRBJ2-1; TRBD1 might be the D (6 bases). Germline values: CDR1 SGHVS, CDR2 FQNEAQ. This CDR3 comprises 15 residues. The V end was cut by 1 base, the J end by 4 bases, with 11 bases between.

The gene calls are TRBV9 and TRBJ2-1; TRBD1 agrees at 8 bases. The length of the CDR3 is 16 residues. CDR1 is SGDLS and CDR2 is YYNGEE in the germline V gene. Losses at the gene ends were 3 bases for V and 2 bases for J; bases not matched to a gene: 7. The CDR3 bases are TGTGCCAGCAGCGGAGGACCGGGACAGGCCTACAATGAGCAGTTCTTC. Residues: CASSGGPGQAYNEQFF.

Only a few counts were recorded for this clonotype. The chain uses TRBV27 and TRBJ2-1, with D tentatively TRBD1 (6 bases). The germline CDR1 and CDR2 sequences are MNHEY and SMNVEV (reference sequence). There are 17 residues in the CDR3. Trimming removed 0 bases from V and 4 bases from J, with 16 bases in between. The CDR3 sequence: CASSLSSGGGLYNEQFF. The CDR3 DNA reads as TGTGCCAGCAGTTTATCTTCGGGTGGGGGCCTATACAATGAGCAGTTCTTC.

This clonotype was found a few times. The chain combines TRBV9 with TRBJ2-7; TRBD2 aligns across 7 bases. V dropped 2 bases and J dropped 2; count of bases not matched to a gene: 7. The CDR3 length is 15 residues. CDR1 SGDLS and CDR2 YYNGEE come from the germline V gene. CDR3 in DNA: TGTGCCAGCAGCGTTGGTTGGGACTACCCCTACGAGCAGTACTTC. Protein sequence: CASSVGWDYPYEQYF.

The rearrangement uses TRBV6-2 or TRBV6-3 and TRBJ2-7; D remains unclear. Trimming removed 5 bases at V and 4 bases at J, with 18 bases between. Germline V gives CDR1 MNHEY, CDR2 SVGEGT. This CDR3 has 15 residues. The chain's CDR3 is CASSTDYLTGYEQYF. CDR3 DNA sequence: TGTGCCAGCAGTACGGATTATTTGACGGGTTACGAGCAGTACTTC.

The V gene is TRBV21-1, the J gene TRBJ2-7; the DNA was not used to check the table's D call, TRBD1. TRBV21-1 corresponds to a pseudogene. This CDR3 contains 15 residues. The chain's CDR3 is CASSKEGRVNYEQYV. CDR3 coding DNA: TGTGCCAGCAGCAAAGAGGGCAGGGTAAACTACGAGCAGTACGTC.

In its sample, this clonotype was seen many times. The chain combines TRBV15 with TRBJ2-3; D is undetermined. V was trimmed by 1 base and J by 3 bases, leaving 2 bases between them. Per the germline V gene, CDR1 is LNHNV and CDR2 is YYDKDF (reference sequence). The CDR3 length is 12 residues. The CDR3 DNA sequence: TGTGCCACCAGCAGAGTAACAGATACGCAGTATTTT. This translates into CATSRVTDTQYF.